Below are 6 T cell receptor beta chains sequenced from a single sample in a study of T-cell reconstitution after alpha-beta-depleted transplantation in children. Preparation of the TCRbeta library was carried out with unique molecular identifiers. A single record per CDR3 protein comes from TCRdb applying MiXCR to the PCR reads. This table holds about 580,000 distinct CDR3 sequences, 23% found once. The specimen was PBMCs, mostly from graft donor cells, collected 360 days after TCRalphabeta/CD19-depleted stem cell transplant. Receptor source: a boy under two years old who had a stem cell transplant for acute myeloid leukemia, so the T cells may come from the graft donor.

The chain employs TRBV7-2 and TRBJ2-5; perhaps TRBD2 as D (5 bases). From germline, CDR1 is SGHTA and CDR2 FQGNSA. Trimming removed 1 base at V and 5 bases at J, with 11 bases between. The CDR3 is 14 amino acids. The CDR3 spells CASSLDRSGETQYF. DNA of the CDR3: TGTGCCAGCAGCTTAGATCGCTCGGGGGAGACCCAGTACTTC.

This clonotype was picked up a small number of times. The genes are TRBV12-3 or TRBV12-4 and TRBJ2-7; 9 bases agree with TRBD2. The CDR3 has 13 residues. J was trimmed by 1 base and V by 8 bases; bases with no gene match: 3. The CDR3 DNA reads TGTGCCAGCCAACTAGCGGGTTCCTACGAGCAGTACTTC. Its protein product is CASQLAGSYEQYF.

The chain combines TRBV20-1 with TRBJ1-5; D is unresolved. Germline CDR1 and CDR2: DFQATT and SNEGSKA (reference sequence). Trimming pared 0 bases from V and 4 bases from J, leaving 13 bases between. The CDR3 spans 15 residues. The chain's CDR3 is CSARDREAINQPQHF. As DNA, the CDR3 is TGCAGTGCTAGAGATCGCGAGGCCATAAATCAGCCCCAGCATTTT.

The chain is built from TRBV7-2 and TRBJ2-1; 15 bases match TRBD2. The V gene's germline CDR1 is SGHTA and CDR2 FQGNSA. The CDR3 totals 15 residues. Unmatched junction bases numbered 5, after V lost 4 bases and J lost 10 bases. The CDR3 reads CASSSGLAGGQEQFF. The CDR3 coding sequence is TGTGCCAGCAGCTCAGGACTAGCGGGGGGGCAAGAGCAGTTCTTC.

In this sample, this clonotype turned up a few times. V gene TRBV29-1 combines with J gene TRBJ2-2; D call uncertain. The ends were cut back, 5 bases at V and 6 bases at J, with 7 bases in the middle. There are 11 residues in the CDR3. Germline lookup yields CDR1 SQVTM and CDR2 ANQGSEA. CDR3 amino acids: CSVKFAGELFF. In nucleotides, the CDR3 is TGCAGCGTTAAATTCGCCGGGGAGCTGTTTTTT.

The V call is TRBV6-5, the J call TRBJ2-5; TRBD2 might be the D (6 bases). Germline CDR1 is MNHEY and CDR2 is SVGAGI. The CDR3 has 19 amino acids. The V gene lost 0 bases and the J gene lost 4 bases, with 24 bases spanning the gap. CDR3 sequence: CASSYSVAVGDPAGETQYF. CDR3 coding DNA: TGTGCCAGCAGTTACTCGGTAGCGGTTGGGGACCCCGCGGGAGAGACCCAGTACTTC.